This section outlines one TCR beta chain sequence together with its context. This sample is drawn from a study of blood T cell repertoires in COVID-19. Background on the study: Samples representing acute and convalescent COVID-19 were sourced from the United States, Italy and Spain.

How the authors handled the data: Amplification of reference gene primers was used by the study to estimate nucleated cell counts. Produced via immunoSEQ multiplex PCR; TCRdb's table is partial and in-frame only. That table is the source of V, J and clone size, and D and trimming were worked out from the DNA. The profile covers 250,000 to 350,000 clones, with around 90% appearing a single time and roughly 2.3% taken by the ten largest. This CDR3 region has 12 residues. CDR1 is MNHEY and CDR2 is SMNVEV in the germline V gene (reference sequence). V was trimmed by 9 bases and J by 0 bases, leaving 6 bases between them.

The sequencing sample was made of peripheral blood. The gene calls are TRBV27 and TRBJ2-1; possibly TRBD2 for D (5 bases). The TCR was taken from a man between 18 and 35 years old with active or convalescent COVID-19. CDR3 sequence reads: CASGSSYNEQFF. For the CDR3, the DNA is TGTGCCAGTGGGAGCTCCTACAATGAGCAGTTCTTC.